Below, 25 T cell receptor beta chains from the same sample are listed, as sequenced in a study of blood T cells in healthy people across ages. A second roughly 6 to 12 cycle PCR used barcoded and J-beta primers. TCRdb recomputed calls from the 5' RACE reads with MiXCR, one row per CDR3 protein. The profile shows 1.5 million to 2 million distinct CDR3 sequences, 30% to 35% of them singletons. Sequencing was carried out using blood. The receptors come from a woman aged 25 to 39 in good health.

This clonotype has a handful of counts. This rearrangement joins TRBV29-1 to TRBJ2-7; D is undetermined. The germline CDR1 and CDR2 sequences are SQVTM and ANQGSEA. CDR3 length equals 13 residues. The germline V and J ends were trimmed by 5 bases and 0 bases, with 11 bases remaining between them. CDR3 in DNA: TGCAGCGTTTTCGGGTGGAGCTCCTACGAGCAGTACTTC. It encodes CSVFGWSSYEQYF.

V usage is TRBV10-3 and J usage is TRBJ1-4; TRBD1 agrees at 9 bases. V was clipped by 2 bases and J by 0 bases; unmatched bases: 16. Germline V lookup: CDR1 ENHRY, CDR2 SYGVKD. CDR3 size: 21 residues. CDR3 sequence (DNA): TGTGCCATCAGTGAGAGTCAAGGGACAGGGAGTCATGGTGCAACTAATGAAAAACTGTTTTTT. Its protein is CAISESQGTGSHGATNEKLFF.

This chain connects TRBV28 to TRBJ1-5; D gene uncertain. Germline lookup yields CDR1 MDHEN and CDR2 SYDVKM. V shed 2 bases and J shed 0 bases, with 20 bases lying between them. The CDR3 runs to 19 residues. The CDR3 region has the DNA TGTGCCAGCAGTTTAATTGATGCGCAGATAATTTATAGCAATCAGCCCCAGCATTTT. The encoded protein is CASSLIDAQIIYSNQPQHF.

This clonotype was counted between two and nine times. The CDR3 DNA sequence: TGTGCCAGCTCACCAGGAAACCCTCGGGAGACCCAGTACTTC. It specifies CASSPGNPRETQYF. The V call is TRBV18, the J call TRBJ2-5; D is unclear. This CDR3 has 14 amino acids. Germline values: CDR1 KGHSH, CDR2 LQKENI. The V gene lost 2 bases and the J gene lost 5 bases, with 12 bases spanning the gap.

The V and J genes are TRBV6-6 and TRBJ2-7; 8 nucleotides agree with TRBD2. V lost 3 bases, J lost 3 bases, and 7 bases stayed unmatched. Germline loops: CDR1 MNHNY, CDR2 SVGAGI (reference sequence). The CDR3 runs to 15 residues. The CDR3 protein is CASSYSLAEGYEQYF. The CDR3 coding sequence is TGTGCCAGCAGTTATTCACTAGCGGAGGGCTACGAGCAGTACTTC.

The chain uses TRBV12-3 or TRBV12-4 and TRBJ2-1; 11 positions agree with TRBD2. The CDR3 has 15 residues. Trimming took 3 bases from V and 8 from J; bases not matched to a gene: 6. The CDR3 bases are TGTGCCAGCAGTTTCGTCCTAGCGGGAGGAGATGAGCAGTTCTTC. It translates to CASSFVLAGGDEQFF.

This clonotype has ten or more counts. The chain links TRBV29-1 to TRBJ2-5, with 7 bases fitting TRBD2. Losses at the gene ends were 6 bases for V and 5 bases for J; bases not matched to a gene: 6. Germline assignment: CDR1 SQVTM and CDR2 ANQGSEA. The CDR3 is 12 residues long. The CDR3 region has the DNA TGCAGCGTGGGGGGGAGGGGCGAGACCCAGTACTTC. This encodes CSVGGRGETQYF.

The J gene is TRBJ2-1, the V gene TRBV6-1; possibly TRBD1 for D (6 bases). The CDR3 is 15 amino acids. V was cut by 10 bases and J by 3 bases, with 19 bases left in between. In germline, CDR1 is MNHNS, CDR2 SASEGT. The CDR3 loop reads CATIPQGLLYNEQFF. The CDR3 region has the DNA TGTGCCACCATTCCCCAGGGGCTCCTCTACAATGAGCAGTTCTTC.

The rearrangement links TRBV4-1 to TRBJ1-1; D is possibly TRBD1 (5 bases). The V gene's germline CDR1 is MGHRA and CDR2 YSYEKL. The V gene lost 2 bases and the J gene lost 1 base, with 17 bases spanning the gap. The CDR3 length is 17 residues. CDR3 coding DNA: TGCGCCAGCAGCCAATTCCAGGGAGGGAGGAAGAACACTGAAGCTTTCTTT. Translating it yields CASSQFQGGRKNTEAFF.

The CDR3 protein is CASSIYSGTPGEQYF. DNA for the CDR3: TGTGCCAGCAGCATATATTCCGGGACCCCCGGGGAGCAGTACTTC. The J gene is TRBJ2-7, the V gene TRBV7-9, with D perhaps assigned TRBD1 or TRBD2 (5 bases each). Germline CDR1 is SEHNR and CDR2 is FQNEAQ (reference sequence). V lost 5 bases, J lost 7 bases, and 21 bases lay in between. The CDR3 runs 15 residues.

CDR3 coding DNA: TGTGCCAGTCAGTGTGACTTCGACTCTGGTGGCTACACCTTC. Protein product: CASQCDFDSGGYTF. V is TRBV25-1 and J is TRBJ1-2; no definite D call. Trimming cost V 9 bases and J 7 bases, with 21 bases left between them. The CDR3 runs 14 residues. Germline values: CDR1 MGHDK, CDR2 SYGVNS.

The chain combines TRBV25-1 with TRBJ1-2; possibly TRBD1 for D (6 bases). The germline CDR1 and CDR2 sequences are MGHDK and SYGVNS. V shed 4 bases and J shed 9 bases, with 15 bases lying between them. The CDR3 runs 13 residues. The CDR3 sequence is CASSGTDLRSYTF. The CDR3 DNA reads TGTGCCAGCAGTGGGACAGACCTAAGGAGCTACACCTTC.

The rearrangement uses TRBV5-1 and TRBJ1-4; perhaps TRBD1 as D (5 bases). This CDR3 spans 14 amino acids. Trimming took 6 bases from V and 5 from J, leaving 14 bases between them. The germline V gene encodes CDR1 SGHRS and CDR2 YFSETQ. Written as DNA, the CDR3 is TGCGCCAGCAAAAGGACCTGGGGCAATGAAAAACTGTTTTTT. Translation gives CASKRTWGNEKLFF.

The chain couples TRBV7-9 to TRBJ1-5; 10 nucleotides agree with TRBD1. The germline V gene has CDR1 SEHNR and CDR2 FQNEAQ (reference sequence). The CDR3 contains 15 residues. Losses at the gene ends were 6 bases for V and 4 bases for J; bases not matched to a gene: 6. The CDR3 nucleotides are TGTGCCAGCAGTTTTTCGGGACAGGGGAATCAGCCCCAGCATTTT. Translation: CASSFSGQGNQPQHF.

This chain's CDR3 is CASSLEGNSGNTIYF. The CDR3 DNA follows: TGCGCCAGCAGCTTGGAGGGAAACTCTGGAAACACCATATATTTT. The rearrangement links TRBV5-1 to TRBJ1-3; D call uncertain. V dropped 0 bases and J dropped 0 bases, with 7 bases sitting between them. The CDR3 is 15 amino acids. Per the germline V gene, CDR1 is SGHRS and CDR2 is YFSETQ. Variable domain in full (rest from reference TRBV5-1 and TRBJ1-3): KAGVTQTPRYLIKTRGQQVTLSCSPISGHRSVSWYQQTPGQGLQFLFEYFSETQRNKGNFPGRFSGRQFSNSRSEMNVSTLELGDSALYLCASSLEGNSGNTIYFGEGSWLTVV.

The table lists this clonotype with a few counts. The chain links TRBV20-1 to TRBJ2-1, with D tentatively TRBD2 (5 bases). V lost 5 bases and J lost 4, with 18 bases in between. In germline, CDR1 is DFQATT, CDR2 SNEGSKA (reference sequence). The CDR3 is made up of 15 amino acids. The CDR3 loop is CSAARELVSYNEQFF. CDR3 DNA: TGCAGTGCTGCCCGGGAACTAGTCTCTTACAATGAGCAGTTCTTC.

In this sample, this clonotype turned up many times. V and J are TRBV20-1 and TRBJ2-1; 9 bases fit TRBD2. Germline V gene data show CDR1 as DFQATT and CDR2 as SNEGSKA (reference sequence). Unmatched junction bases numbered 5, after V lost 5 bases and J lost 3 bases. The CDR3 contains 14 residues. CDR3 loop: CSALTSGFYNEQFF. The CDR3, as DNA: TGCAGTGCTTTGACTAGCGGATTCTACAATGAGCAGTTCTTC.

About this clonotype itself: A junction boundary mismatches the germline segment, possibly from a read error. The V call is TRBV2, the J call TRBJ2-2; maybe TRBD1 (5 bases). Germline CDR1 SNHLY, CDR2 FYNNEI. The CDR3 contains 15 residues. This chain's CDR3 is CASTEQDANTGELFF. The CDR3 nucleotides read TGTGCCAGCACTGAACAGGACGCGAACACCGGGGAGCTGTTTTTT.

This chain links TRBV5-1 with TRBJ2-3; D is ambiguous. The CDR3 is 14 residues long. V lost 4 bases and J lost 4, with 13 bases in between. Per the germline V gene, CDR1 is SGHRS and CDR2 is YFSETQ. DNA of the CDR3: TGCGCCAGCAGCCTCATCAGATCAGCAGATACGCAGTATTTT. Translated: CASSLIRSADTQYF.

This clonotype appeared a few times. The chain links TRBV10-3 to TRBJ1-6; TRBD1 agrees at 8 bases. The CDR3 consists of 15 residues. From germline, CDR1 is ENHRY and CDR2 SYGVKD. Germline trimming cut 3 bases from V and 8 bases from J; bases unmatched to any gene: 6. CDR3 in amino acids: CAISESTGVDSPLHF. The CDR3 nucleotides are TGTGCCATCAGTGAATCGACAGGGGTGGATTCACCCCTCCACTTT.

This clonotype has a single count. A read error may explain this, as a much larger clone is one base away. The DNA of the CDR3 is TGTGCCAGCGATACATCAGGGTCCTATAATTCACTCCTCCACTTT. Translation gives CASDTSGSYNSLLHF. The chain joins TRBV6-6 to TRBJ1-6; TRBD1 might be the D (5 bases). The V gene's germline CDR1 is MNHNY and CDR2 SVGAGI (reference sequence). CDR3 length: 15 residues.

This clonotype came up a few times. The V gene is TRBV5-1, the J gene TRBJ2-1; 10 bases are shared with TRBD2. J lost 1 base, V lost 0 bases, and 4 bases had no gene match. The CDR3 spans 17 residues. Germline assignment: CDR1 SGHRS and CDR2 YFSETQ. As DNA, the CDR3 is TGCGCCAGCAGCTTGGCCGGTAGCGGGAGGTCCTACAATGAGCAGTTCTTC. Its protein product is CASSLAGSGRSYNEQFF.

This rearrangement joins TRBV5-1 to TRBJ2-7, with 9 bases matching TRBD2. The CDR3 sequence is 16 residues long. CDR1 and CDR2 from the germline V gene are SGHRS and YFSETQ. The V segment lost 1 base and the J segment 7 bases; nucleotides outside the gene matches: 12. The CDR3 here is CASSLPPGLALGEQYF. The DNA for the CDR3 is TGCGCCAGCAGCTTGCCTCCGGGACTAGCTTTAGGTGAGCAGTACTTC. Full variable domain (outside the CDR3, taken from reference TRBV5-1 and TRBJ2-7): KAGVTQTPRYLIKTRGQQVTLSCSPISGHRSVSWYQQTPGQGLQFLFEYFSETQRNKGNFPGRFSGRQFSNSRSEMNVSTLELGDSALYLCASSLPPGLALGEQYFGPGTRLTVT.

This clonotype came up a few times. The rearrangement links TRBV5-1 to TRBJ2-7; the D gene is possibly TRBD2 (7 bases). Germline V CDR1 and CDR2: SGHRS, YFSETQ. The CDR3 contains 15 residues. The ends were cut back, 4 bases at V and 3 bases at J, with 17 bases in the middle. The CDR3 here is CASSVWGGAGYEQYF. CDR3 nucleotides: TGCGCCAGCAGCGTCTGGGGGGGGGCAGGCTACGAGCAGTACTTC.

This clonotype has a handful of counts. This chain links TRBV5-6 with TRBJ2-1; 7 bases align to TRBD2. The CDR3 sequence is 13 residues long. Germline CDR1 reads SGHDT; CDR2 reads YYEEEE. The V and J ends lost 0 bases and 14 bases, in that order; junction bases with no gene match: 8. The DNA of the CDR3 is TGTGCCAGCAGCTTGGAGGGCGGGAGTTCAGAGTTCTTC. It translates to CASSLEGGSSEFF.